This T cell receptor beta chain was recorded in a study of blood T cell repertoires in COVID-19. Looking at the study overall: The origin of the acute and convalescent COVID-19 samples was the United States, Italy and Spain. PBMCs, B-cell-depleted T cells, or T cells were the source of the cDNA or gDNA that made up the material.

Study processing details: Amplification from reference gene primers served as the basis for estimated nucleated cell counts. Assay: immunoSEQ multiplex PCR; the TCRdb copy retains only in-frame clones and omits some. For V, J and clone size, that table is used; D and trimming come from the DNA. The table includes 400,000 or so clones, roughly 86% detected once. V lost 8 bases and J 5 bases, leaving 18 bases between the germline ends. The CDR3 runs 14 residues. Per germline, CDR1 MNHEY and CDR2 SVGAGI. The sequencing input was peripheral blood. The J gene is TRBJ2-5, the V gene TRBV6-5; tentative D call: TRBD2 (5 bases). The sequence came from a human donor in a cohort sampled during active COVID-19. The CDR3 DNA reads as TGTGCCAGCGAGGGCCGGGCCGCTGCCGAGACCCAGTACTTC. Its protein product is CASEGRAAAETQYF.